The clone carrying this T cell receptor beta chain was detected only a few times. Its target is not known. The data originate from a study of CD8 T cells in ankylosing spondylitis. Study outcomes and limitations: Both synovial fluid and blood in reactive arthritis had previously been reported to carry some motif variants. Ankylosing spondylitis blood seemed to carry a telltale TCR beta motif made of eight highly homologous variants. CD8+ by phenotype, disease-linked clones were relatively rare in peripheral blood. Clones linked to disease were reported to show significant enrichment in matched ankylosing spondylitis synovial fluid.

The CDR3 has 15 amino acids. Germline V lookup: CDR1 SGHRS, CDR2 YFSETQ. V lost 7 bases, J lost 1 base, and 10 bases stayed unmatched. Scientists made TCR beta libraries using quantitative 5'-RACE with molecular barcodes. Using its own MiXCR run on the 5' RACE reads, TCRdb lists one record per CDR3 protein. The sample has around 430,000 distinct CDR3 sequences; 17% are singletons. The chain couples TRBV5-1 to TRBJ1-1; 7 nucleotides match TRBD1. The sequenced material came from blood, either unsorted or a sorted T cell fraction (not recorded which). The sequence came from a male donor with ankylosing spondylitis. The CDR3 sequence: CASAQGGAGNTEAFF. As DNA, the CDR3 is TGCGCCAGCGCCCAGGGGGGGGCGGGGAACACTGAAGCTTTCTTT.